Sequencing of this T cell receptor (beta chain) was carried out in a study of T cells expressing NK-cell markers. Broader study findings: Top CD8+ clonotypes included the dominant CD3+CD56+NKG2C+ clonotypes in 6 or 7 donors.

One entry per CDR3 protein, without DNA, is what TCRdb gives after re-calling the 5' RACE reads. The record lists 550,000 to 600,000 distinct CDR3 sequences, of which the ten most abundant hold roughly 3.6%. CDR3 length: 13 amino acids. The germline V gene encodes CDR1 KGHDR and CDR2 SFDVKD. As regards this clonotype: What it binds is not known.

The rearrangement links TRBV24-1 to TRBJ2-6. Sequencing input: blood T cells: a sorted CD56 or NKG2C T cell subset, CD4+ or CD8+ T cells, or bulk PBMC T cells (not recorded which). This sequence was found in a man between 18 and 29 years old in good health. CDR3 in amino acids: CATSDLDRNVLTF.